This is a list of T cell receptor beta chains from one sample in a study of control samples from healthy donors and cancer patients. The method was immunoSEQ multiplex PCR; TCRdb's version includes in-frame clones alone and lacks a portion of them. Among under 200,000 clones, roughly 95% were seen once, and the ten largest hold over 3.5%. Sequencing used blood. These receptors were obtained from a woman aged 55-70 years in good health. Each CDR3 is given without its conserved first and last residue. Each record gives: J gene, V gene, CDR3 protein.

TRBJ2-7	TRBV19	ASSIDSIKTGFYEQY
TRBJ1-1	TRBV30	AWSSGDGTEAF
TRBJ1-1	TRBV12-3/TRBV12-4	ASCRGPTEAF
TRBJ1-1	TRBV6-5	ASRGGQAGDTEAF
TRBJ2-3	TRBV7-9	ASSLPIGTEISTDTQY
TRBJ2-2	TRBV5-1	ASSLDTGNTGELF
TRBJ1-5	TRBV5-5	ASSSGDRGPYWGNQPQH
TRBJ2-1	TRBV5-6	ASQPGDRPYNEQF
TRBJ1-3	TRBV11-2	ASSLRSAGATGNTIY
TRBJ2-3	TRBV3-1/TRBV3-2	ASTGQSDTQY
TRBJ2-5	TRBV7-9	ASSLISGGAKETQY
TRBJ1-5	TRBV6-5	ASEDFNQPQH
TRBJ1-4	TRBV2	ADSPGVGGKLF
TRBJ2-1	TRBV7-9	ASSLGRTVYNEQF
TRBJ2-3	TRBV5-1	ASSLDGAGSTDTQY
TRBJ2-3	TRBV10-3	AISATRTSGGTDTQY
TRBJ1-1	TRBV20-1	SASSGGGHTEAF
TRBJ1-6	TRBV5-1	ASSLETSQTSPLH
TRBJ1-1	TRBV9	ASSVDRQGLGNTEAF
TRBJ1-1	TRBV12-3/TRBV12-4	ASSLGIGAEAF
TRBJ1-4	TRBV7-7	ASSSTDRAYPATNEKLF
TRBJ2-1	TRBV11-2	ASSLDSSGVGRDEQF
TRBJ2-4	TRBV6-2/TRBV6-3	ASSPPTSEGNIQY
TRBJ2-7	TRBV29-1	SVNRVGEQY
TRBJ2-6	TRBV16	ASSQSRAAGANVLT
TRBJ2-3	TRBV4-3	ASSQDEAGGKDTQY
TRBJ1-4	TRBV5-1	ASRPFGNRPGELF
TRBJ2-3	TRBV30	AWSVRRPTDTQY
TRBJ1-1	TRBV5-4	ASSWGDSLNTEAF